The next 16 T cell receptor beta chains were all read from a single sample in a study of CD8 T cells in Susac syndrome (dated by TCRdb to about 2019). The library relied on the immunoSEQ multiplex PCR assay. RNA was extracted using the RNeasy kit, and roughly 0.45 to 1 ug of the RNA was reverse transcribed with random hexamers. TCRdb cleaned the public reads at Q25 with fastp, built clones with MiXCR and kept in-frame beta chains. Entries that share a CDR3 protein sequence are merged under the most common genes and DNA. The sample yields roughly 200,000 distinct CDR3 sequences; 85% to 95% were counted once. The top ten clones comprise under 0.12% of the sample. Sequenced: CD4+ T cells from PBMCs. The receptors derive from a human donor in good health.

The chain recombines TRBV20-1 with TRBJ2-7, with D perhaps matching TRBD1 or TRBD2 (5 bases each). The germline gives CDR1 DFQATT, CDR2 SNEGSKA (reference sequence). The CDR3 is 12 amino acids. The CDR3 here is CQARGPTYEQYF. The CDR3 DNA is TGCCAAGCCCGGGGACCCACCTACGAGCAGTACTTC.

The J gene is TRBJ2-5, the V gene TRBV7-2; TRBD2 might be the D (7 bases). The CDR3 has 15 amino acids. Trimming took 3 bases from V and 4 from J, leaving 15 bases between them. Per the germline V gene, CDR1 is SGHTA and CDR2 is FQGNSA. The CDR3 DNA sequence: TGTGCCAGCAGCTTCCGGAGGGGGGGTGGAGAGACCCAGTACTTC. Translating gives CASSFRRGGGETQYF.

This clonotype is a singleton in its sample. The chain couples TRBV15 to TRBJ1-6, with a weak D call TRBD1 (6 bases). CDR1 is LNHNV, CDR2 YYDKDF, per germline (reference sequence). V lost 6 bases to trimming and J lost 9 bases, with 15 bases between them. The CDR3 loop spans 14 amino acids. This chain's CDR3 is CATRRGRAISPLHF. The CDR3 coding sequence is TGTGCCACCAGGCGGGGGCGAGCGATTTCACCCCTCCACTTT.

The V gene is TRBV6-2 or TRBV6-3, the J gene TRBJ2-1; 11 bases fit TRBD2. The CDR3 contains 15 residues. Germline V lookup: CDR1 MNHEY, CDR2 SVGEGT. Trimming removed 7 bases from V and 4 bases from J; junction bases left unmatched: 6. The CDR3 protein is CASIPSGGLYNEQFF. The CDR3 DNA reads TGTGCCAGCATCCCTAGCGGGGGGCTTTACAATGAGCAGTTCTTC.

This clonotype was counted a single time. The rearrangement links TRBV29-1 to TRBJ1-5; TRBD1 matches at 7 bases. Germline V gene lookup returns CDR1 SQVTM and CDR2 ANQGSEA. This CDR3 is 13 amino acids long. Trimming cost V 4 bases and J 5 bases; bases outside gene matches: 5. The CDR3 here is CSVGAGGDQPQHF. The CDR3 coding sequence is TGCAGCGTTGGGGCAGGGGGGGATCAGCCCCAGCATTTT.

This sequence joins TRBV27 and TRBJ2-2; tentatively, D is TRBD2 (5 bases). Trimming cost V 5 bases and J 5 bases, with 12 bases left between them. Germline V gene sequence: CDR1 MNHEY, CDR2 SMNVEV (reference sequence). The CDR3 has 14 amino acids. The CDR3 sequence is CASSGSSRTGELFF. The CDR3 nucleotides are TGTGCCAGCAGTGGGAGTAGTAGGACCGGGGAGCTGTTTTTT.

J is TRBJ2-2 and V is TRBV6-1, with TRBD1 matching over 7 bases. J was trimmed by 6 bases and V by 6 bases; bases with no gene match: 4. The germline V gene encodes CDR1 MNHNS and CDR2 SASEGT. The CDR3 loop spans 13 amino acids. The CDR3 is CASSPTGAGELFF. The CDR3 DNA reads TGTGCCAGCAGCCCTACAGGGGCCGGGGAGCTGTTTTTT.

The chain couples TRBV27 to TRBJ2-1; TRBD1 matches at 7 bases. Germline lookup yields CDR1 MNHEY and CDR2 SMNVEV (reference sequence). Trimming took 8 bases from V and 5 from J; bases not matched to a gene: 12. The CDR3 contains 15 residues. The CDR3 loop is CASGLPGQVHNEQFF. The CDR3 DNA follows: TGTGCCAGCGGGTTACCCGGACAGGTCCACAATGAGCAGTTCTTC.

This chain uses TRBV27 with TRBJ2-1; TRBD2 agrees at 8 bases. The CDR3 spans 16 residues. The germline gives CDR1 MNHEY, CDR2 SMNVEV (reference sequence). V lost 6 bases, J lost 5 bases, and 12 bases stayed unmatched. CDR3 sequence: CASSRRSAGVNNEQFF. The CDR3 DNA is TGTGCCAGCAGCCGACGATCAGCGGGAGTTAACAATGAGCAGTTCTTC.

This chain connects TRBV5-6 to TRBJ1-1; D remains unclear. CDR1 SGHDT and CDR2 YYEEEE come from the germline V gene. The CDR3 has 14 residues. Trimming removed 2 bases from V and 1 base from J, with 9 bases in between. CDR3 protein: CASSFSRGNTEAFF. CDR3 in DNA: TGTGCCAGCAGCTTTTCGCGGGGGAACACTGAAGCTTTCTTT.

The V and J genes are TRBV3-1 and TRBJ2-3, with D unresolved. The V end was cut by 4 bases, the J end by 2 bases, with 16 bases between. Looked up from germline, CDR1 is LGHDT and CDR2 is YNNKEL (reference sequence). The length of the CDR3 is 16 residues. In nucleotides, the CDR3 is TGTGCCAGCAGCCGCGCAACACCGAATCCCACAGATACGCAGTATTTT. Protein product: CASSRATPNPTDTQYF.

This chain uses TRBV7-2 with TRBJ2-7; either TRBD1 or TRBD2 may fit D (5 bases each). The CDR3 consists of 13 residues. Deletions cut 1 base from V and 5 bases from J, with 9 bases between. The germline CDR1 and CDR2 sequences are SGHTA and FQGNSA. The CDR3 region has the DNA TGTGCCAGCAGCTTAGTCCAGGGACACGAGCAGTACGTC. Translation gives CASSLVQGHEQYV.

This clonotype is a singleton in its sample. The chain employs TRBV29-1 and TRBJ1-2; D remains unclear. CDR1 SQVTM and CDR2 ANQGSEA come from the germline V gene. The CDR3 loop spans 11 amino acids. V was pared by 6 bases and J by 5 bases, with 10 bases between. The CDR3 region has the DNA TGCAGCGTCGCGGCGGGGTATGGCTACACCTTC. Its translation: CSVAAGYGYTF.

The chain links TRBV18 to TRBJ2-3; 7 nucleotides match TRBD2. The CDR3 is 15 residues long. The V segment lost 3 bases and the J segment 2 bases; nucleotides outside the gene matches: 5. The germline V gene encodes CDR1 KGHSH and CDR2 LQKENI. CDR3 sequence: CASSPREGVTDTQYF. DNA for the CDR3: TGTGCCAGCTCACCGAGGGAGGGCGTCACAGATACGCAGTATTTT.

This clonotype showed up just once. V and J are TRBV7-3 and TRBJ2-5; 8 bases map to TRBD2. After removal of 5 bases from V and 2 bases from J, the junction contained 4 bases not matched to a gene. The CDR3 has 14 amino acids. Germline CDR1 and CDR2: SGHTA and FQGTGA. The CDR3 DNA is TGTGCCAGCAGCAAGACTAGCGTGCAAGAGACCCAGTACTTC. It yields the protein CASSKTSVQETQYF.

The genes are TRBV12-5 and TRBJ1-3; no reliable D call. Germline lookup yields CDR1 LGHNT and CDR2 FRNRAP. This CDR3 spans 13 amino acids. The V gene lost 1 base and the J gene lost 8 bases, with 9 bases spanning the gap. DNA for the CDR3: TGTGCTAGTGGTTTGGCCTCGGTGGACACCATATATTTT. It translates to CASGLASVDTIYF. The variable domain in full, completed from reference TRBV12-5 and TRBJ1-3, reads DARVTQTPRHKVTEMGQEVTMRCQPILGHNTVFWYRQTMMQGLELLAYFRNRAPLDDSGMPKDRFSAEMPDATLATLKIQPSEPRDSAVYFCASGLASVDTIYFGEGSWLTVV.